This TCR beta chain was retrieved from a study of shared T cell receptors in the human thymus. The CDR3 contains 15 residues. Germline V gene data show CDR1 as SGHDT and CDR2 as YYEEEE. Profiling relied on immunoSEQ multiplex PCR, and the TCRdb table lists in-frame clones only, not all of them. This sample carries some 720,000 clones, approximately 88% of them seen once, and the ten largest clones take over 0.008%. These data are also associated with another study on human thymus T cells. That source adds: Among the donors, all were healthy Finnish infants having corrective surgery for congenital heart defects. Thymic and blood repertoires appeared to carry a bias in their V and J gene usage.

The sample consisted of thymocytes. The V call is TRBV5-6, the J call TRBJ2-5; D is ambiguous. The end of the DNA aligns better with TRBJ2-7, so the J call may be wrong. The sequence was obtained from a boy in the first two years of life with a congenital heart defect. CDR3: CASSLKHAQSYEQYF. CDR3 sequence (DNA): TGTGCCAGCAGCTTGAAGCACGCCCAATCCTACGAGCAGTACTTC.